Shown below are 24 T cell receptor beta chains from a single sample sequenced in a study of blood T cell repertoires in COVID-19. Data came from immunoSEQ multiplex PCR; TCRdb stores just in-frame clones and leaves some out. The sample consists of under 150,000 clones, approximately 85% of them appearing once. Material for sequencing was peripheral blood. The receptors here all came from a woman aged 55 to 70 with COVID-19, enrolled during active disease.

CDR3 residues: CASSQLFSSGNTIYF. CDR3 nucleotides: TGCGCCAGCAGCCAACTTTTCAGCTCTGGAAACACCATATATTTT. The rearrangement uses TRBV4-1 and TRBJ1-3; D gene uncertain. Germline lookup yields CDR1 MGHRA and CDR2 YSYEKL. Trimming took 2 bases from V and 0 from J, leaving 8 bases between them. The CDR3 covers 15 residues.

The chain couples TRBV25-1 to TRBJ2-3; D not certain. The V and J ends lost 9 bases and 1 base respectively, with 8 bases between them. This CDR3 contains 12 residues. Looked up from germline, CDR1 is MGHDK and CDR2 is SYGVNS. The chain's CDR3 is CARPLGTDTQYF. The CDR3 DNA follows: TGTGCCAGACCCCTAGGCACAGATACGCAGTATTTT. Filled out from reference TRBV25-1 and TRBJ2-3, the complete variable domain reads EADIYQTPRYLVIGTGKKITLECSQTMGHDKMYWYQQDPGMELHLIHYSYGVNSTEKGDLSSESTVSRIRTEHFPLTLESARPSHTSQYLCARPLGTDTQYFGPGTRLTVL.

For the CDR3, the DNA is TGTGCCAGCAGCGAGCTAGCGGGGGCACCCTACGAGCAGTACTTC. As protein: CASSELAGAPYEQYF. The chain combines TRBV5-6 with TRBJ2-7; 10 bases map to TRBD2. This CDR3 is 15 amino acids long. With V trimmed by 4 bases and J by 2 bases, 6 bases remained unmatched. The germline V gene has CDR1 SGHDT and CDR2 YYEEEE.

A single count supports this clone. The genes are TRBV12-2 and TRBJ2-3; the DNA was not compared with TRBD2, the D call given in the table. TRBV12-2 corresponds to a pseudogene. The CDR3 spans 16 residues. CDR3 residues: CASRQGASGGADTQYF. CDR3 DNA: TGTGCAAGTCGCCAAGGGGCTAGCGGGGGGGCAGATACGCAGTATTTT.

This chain joins TRBV9 and TRBJ1-2; D possibly corresponds to TRBD1 (6 bases). The germline V gene has CDR1 SGDLS and CDR2 YYNGEE. The CDR3 runs to 15 residues. V dropped 0 bases and J dropped 0 bases, with 9 bases sitting between them. The CDR3 region is CASSVVGAANYGYTF. The CDR3 DNA reads TGTGCCAGCAGCGTAGTGGGGGCGGCTAACTATGGCTACACCTTC.

The J gene is TRBJ1-2, the V gene TRBV2; 8 bases line up with TRBD1. There are 14 residues in the CDR3. With V trimmed by 6 bases and J by 5 bases, 8 bases remained unmatched. From germline, CDR1 is SNHLY and CDR2 FYNNEI. The chain's CDR3 is CASSSQGDRYGYTF. The CDR3 nucleotides are TGTGCCAGCAGCTCACAGGGGGATAGATATGGCTACACCTTC.

This clone was found once. The chain has TRBV19 and TRBJ1-5, with 8 bases aligning to TRBD1. This CDR3 is built from 16 residues. The J segment lost 4 bases and the V segment lost 9 bases, leaving 14 bases of the junction unmatched. Germline CDR1 and CDR2: LNHDA and SQIVND (reference sequence). This CDR3 reads CASHPPVRTGNQPQHF. The CDR3 nucleotides read TGTGCCAGCCACCCCCCCGTAAGGACAGGGAATCAGCCCCAGCATTTT.

V is TRBV2 and J is TRBJ1-1; D is unclear. The germline V and J ends were trimmed by 7 bases and 1 base, with 10 bases remaining between them. The CDR3 length is 13 residues. Germline loops: CDR1 SNHLY, CDR2 FYNNEI. CDR3 DNA sequence: TGTGCCAGCAAGGAGTTTACGAACACTGAAGCTTTCTTT. It yields the protein CASKEFTNTEAFF.

The chain recombines TRBV4-1 with TRBJ1-2; 10 positions match TRBD1. This CDR3 region has 16 residues. J lost 4 bases, V lost 3 bases, and 8 bases had no gene match. CDR1 and CDR2 from the germline V gene are MGHRA and YSYEKL. The CDR3 coding sequence is TGCGCCAGCAGCCAGACGACAGGGGGCAGGGCCTATGGCTACACCTTC. This encodes CASSQTTGGRAYGYTF.

The CDR3 DNA follows: TGCGCCAGCAGCCCGAAACGGGAGGGGAACACCGGGGAGCTGTTTTTT. Translation gives CASSPKREGNTGELFF. The chain is built from TRBV5-1 and TRBJ2-2, with 8 bases identical to TRBD2. CDR1 is SGHRS and CDR2 is YFSETQ in the germline V gene. With 4 bases clipped from V and 1 base from J, the junction kept 6 bases outside the gene matches. The CDR3 consists of 16 residues. Based on the CDR3 plus reference TRBV5-1 and TRBJ2-2, the full variable domain is KAGVTQTPRYLIKTRGQQVTLSCSPISGHRSVSWYQQTPGQGLQFLFEYFSETQRNKGNFPGRFSGRQFSNSRSEMNVSTLELGDSALYLCASSPKREGNTGELFFGEGSRLTVL.

This clone was observed a single time. The chain links TRBV5-4 to TRBJ2-1; 7 bases agree with TRBD1. The germline CDR1 and CDR2 sequences are SGHNT and YYREEE (reference sequence). The CDR3 covers 13 residues. V trimming: 0 bases; J trimming: 10 bases; junction bases outside the gene matches: 4. CDR3 nucleotides: TGTGCCAGCAGCTTGGATTGGGGACAGGAGCAGTTCTTC. Encoded protein: CASSLDWGQEQFF.

The rearrangement uses TRBV12-3 or TRBV12-4 and TRBJ1-6, with D possibly being TRBD1 (5 bases). CDR3 length equals 13 residues. V shed 8 bases and J shed 9 bases, with 14 bases lying between them. As DNA, the CDR3 is TGTGCCAGCGGAGTGGAGGGGAGTTCACCCCTCCACTTT. Translation gives CASGVEGSSPLHF.

The chain links TRBV4-1 to TRBJ1-1; 10 bases agree with TRBD1. The junction had 9 bases not matched to a gene; V was cut back by 4 bases and J by 13 bases. Germline-derived CDR1 and CDR2 are MGHRA and YSYEKL. The CDR3 is 13 amino acids. CDR3 in DNA: TGCGCCAGCAGCCCCGGGACAGGGGTTGGGGATTTCTTT. Translation: CASSPGTGVGDFF.

The chain uses TRBV6-5 and TRBJ1-2; 11 bases agree with TRBD1. Germline V gene lookup returns CDR1 MNHEY and CDR2 SVGAGI. The CDR3 covers 14 residues. V lost 6 bases and J lost 4; bases outside the gene matches: 4. CDR3 region: CASSPGTGGYGYTF. Written as DNA, the CDR3 is TGTGCCAGCAGCCCCGGGACAGGGGGCTATGGCTACACCTTC.

This clone appeared a few times. V and J are TRBV5-4 and TRBJ1-1; TRBD1 matches at 8 bases. Trimming removed 4 bases from V and 7 bases from J; junction bases left unmatched: 15. CDR1 SGHNT and CDR2 YYREEE come from the germline V gene (reference sequence). The CDR3 covers 16 residues. The CDR3 bases are TGTGCCAGCAGCGCCTCCATGGCGACAGGGGCTATTGAAGCTTTCTTT. It yields the protein CASSASMATGAIEAFF.

V is TRBV7-2 and J is TRBJ1-2; D is possibly TRBD1 (5 bases). Germline V lookup: CDR1 SGHTA, CDR2 FQGNSA. CDR3 size: 15 residues. The V end was cut by 5 bases, the J end by 4 bases, with 17 bases between. The CDR3, as DNA: TGTGCCAGCAGCACTACTCGGTCAGGGCCCTATGGCTACACCTTC. Translation: CASSTTRSGPYGYTF.

This chain uses TRBV7-2 with TRBJ1-5; possibly TRBD1 for D (6 bases). The CDR3 extends over 12 amino acids. Germline CDR1 and CDR2: SGHTA and FQGNSA. The V end was cut by 8 bases, the J end by 7 bases, with 12 bases between. CDR3 residues: CASSSGEQPQHF. In nucleotides, the CDR3 is TGTGCCAGCTCTTCAGGGGAACAGCCCCAGCATTTT.

The CDR3: CASSVEAGVLRGYTF. In nucleotides, the CDR3 is TGTGCCAGCAGCGTAGAGGCAGGGGTGCTAAGGGGCTACACCTTC. The V and J genes are TRBV9 and TRBJ1-2, with D tentatively TRBD1 (6 bases). The CDR3 loop spans 15 amino acids. V dropped 0 bases and J dropped 8 bases, with 17 bases sitting between them. Per the germline V gene, CDR1 is SGDLS and CDR2 is YYNGEE. Full variable domain (rest looked up from reference TRBV9 and TRBJ1-2): DSGVTQTPKHLITATGQRVTLRCSPRSGDLSVYWYQQSLDQGLQFLIQYYNGEERAKGNILERFSAQQFPDLHSELNLSSLELGDSALYFCASSVEAGVLRGYTFGSGTRLTVV.

The CDR3 loop reads CASSLTGAGQGAVNTEAFF. The CDR3 DNA sequence: TGTGCCAGCAGCTTAACGGGCGCGGGACAGGGGGCAGTGAACACTGAAGCTTTCTTT. The rearrangement joins TRBV11-2 to TRBJ1-1, with TRBD1 identical over 12 bases. Germline trimming cut 2 bases from V and 0 bases from J; bases unmatched to any gene: 10. Germline assignment: CDR1 SGHAT and CDR2 FQNNGV. This CDR3 has 19 residues.

The chain combines TRBV18 with TRBJ1-3; D is perhaps TRBD1 (5 bases). Trimming stripped 3 bases from V and 1 base from J, with 19 bases between. Germline CDR1 reads KGHSH; CDR2 reads LQKENI. CDR3 length: 18 residues. The DNA of the CDR3 is TGTGCCAGCTCACCCTCTAGGGGAGGGCTGCATTCTGGAAACACCATATATTTT. Protein: CASSPSRGGLHSGNTIYF.

The CDR3 spells CSVEDLAGGGYGYTF. CDR3 DNA: TGCAGCGTTGAAGATCTGGCAGGGGGCGGCTATGGCTACACCTTC. This chain links TRBV29-1 with TRBJ1-2; 8 bases map to TRBD1. Germline CDR1 is SQVTM and CDR2 is ANQGSEA. The CDR3 covers 15 residues. J lost 4 bases, V lost 0 bases, and 7 bases had no gene match.

CDR3 sequence reads: CASSLAGTDQETQYF. The DNA of the CDR3 is TGTGCCAGCAGCTTAGCGGGGACAGACCAAGAGACCCAGTACTTC. This rearrangement joins TRBV7-8 to TRBJ2-5, with 7 bases identical to TRBD1. V was clipped by 0 bases and J by 0 bases; unmatched bases: 1. The CDR3 totals 15 residues. Germline V lookup: CDR1 SGHVS, CDR2 FQNEAQ.

The V call is TRBV9, the J call TRBJ2-7; D ambiguous. CDR3 size: 14 residues. Trimming removed 3 bases from V and 7 bases from J, with 17 bases in between. Germline lookup yields CDR1 SGDLS and CDR2 YYNGEE. CDR3 nucleotides: TGTGCCAGCAGCGCAGAGCCCGGGTCTCAAGAGCAGTACTTC. Its translation is CASSAEPGSQEQYF.

This clone showed up just a few times. The gene calls are TRBV18 and TRBJ1-1; 9 bases match TRBD1. Losses at the gene ends were 5 bases for V and 5 bases for J; bases not matched to a gene: 6. Per the germline V gene, CDR1 is KGHSH and CDR2 is LQKENI. The CDR3 loop spans 14 amino acids. The CDR3, as DNA: TGTGCCAGCTCAGCCGGGGACAGGGAAACTGAAGCTTTCTTT. This codes for CASSAGDRETEAFF. Full variable domain (rest looked up from reference TRBV18 and TRBJ1-1): NAGVMQNPRHLVRRRGQEARLRCSPMKGHSHVYWYRQLPEEGLKFMVYLQKENIIDESGMPKERFSAEFPKEGPSILRIQQVVRGDSAAYFCASSAGDRETEAFFGQGTRLTVV.